These 29 T cell receptor beta chains were all obtained from the same sample, sequenced in a study of post-analysis software for immune sequencing data. cDNA libraries for TCR beta contained unique molecular identifiers. TCRdb re-derived calls from the PCR reads in MiXCR, one entry per CDR3 protein. Among fewer than 850,000 distinct CDR3 sequences listed, roughly 27% were seen once. Overall study findings and caveats: Higher frequency in patients than in controls was seen for roughly five TRBV segments, with TRBV5-6, TRBV5-1 and TRBV20-1 among them.

The antigens these receptors bind are not known. Sequenced input: blood. These TCRs come from a girl aged 5 to 17 with multiple sclerosis.

This chain joins TRBV10-3 and TRBJ2-7, with 7 bases identical to TRBD1. The germline CDR1 and CDR2 sequences are ENHRY and SYGVKD. The CDR3 runs 12 residues. Trimming cost V 3 bases and J 6 bases; bases outside gene matches: 2. The CDR3 DNA sequence: TGTGCCATCAGTGAACAGGGGAGCGAGCAGTACTTC. It is translated as CAISEQGSEQYF.

This clonotype came up a few times. The chain combines TRBV7-2 with TRBJ2-3; TRBD2 is a possible D gene (6 bases). CDR1 and CDR2 (germline): SGHTA, FQGNSA. V lost 2 bases and J 4 bases, leaving 16 bases between the germline ends. The CDR3 extends over 16 amino acids. The CDR3: CASSLFTSIGADTQYF. CDR3 nucleotide sequence: TGTGCCAGCAGCTTATTTACTAGCATAGGGGCAGATACGCAGTATTTT.

The rearrangement uses TRBV6-5 and TRBJ2-1; 7 bases are shared with TRBD2. J was trimmed by 9 bases and V by 6 bases; bases with no gene match: 14. From germline, CDR1 is MNHEY and CDR2 SVGAGI. The CDR3 loop spans 15 amino acids. DNA of the CDR3: TGTGCCAGCAGCCCGAGCGGGATGTTGTTTAGTGAGCAGTTCTTC. It translates to CASSPSGMLFSEQFF.

J is TRBJ2-3 and V is TRBV7-2, with TRBD1 as a possible D gene (5 bases). Germline CDR1 is SGHTA and CDR2 is FQGNSA. Trimming took off 5 bases at V and 1 base at J, with 10 bases between the two ends. This CDR3 has 14 amino acids. CDR3 bases: TGTGCCAGCAGCATGATGACAGGCACAGATACGCAGTATTTT. Its protein is CASSMMTGTDTQYF. Combining the CDR3 with reference TRBV7-2 and TRBJ2-3 gives the whole variable domain GAGVSQSPSNKVTEKGKDVELRCDPISGHTALYWYRQSLGQGLEFLIYFQGNSAPDKSGLPSDRFSAERTGGSVSTLTIQRTQQEDSAVYLCASSMMTGTDTQYFGPGTRLTVL.

The chain has TRBV11-2 and TRBJ1-5, with a possible D match to TRBD1 (6 bases). This CDR3 has 15 residues. Germline CDR1 and CDR2: SGHAT and FQNNGV. Trimming took off 0 bases at V and 6 bases at J, with 12 bases between the two ends. CDR3 bases: TGTGCCAGCAGCTTAGATACGGGGGGCGGTCAGCCCCAGCATTTT. The encoded protein is CASSLDTGGGQPQHF.

The sample holds a few counts of this clonotype. CDR3 DNA sequence: TGCGCCAGCAGCCCGGCAGGGCGCACAGATACGCAGTATTTT. It codes for CASSPAGRTDTQYF. The chain uses TRBV4-1 and TRBJ2-3; the D gene is possibly TRBD1 (5 bases). The CDR3 consists of 14 residues. The germline gives CDR1 MGHRA, CDR2 YSYEKL. With 4 bases removed from V and 1 base from J, the gap between germline ends came to 9 bases.

The V gene is TRBV5-1, the J gene TRBJ1-2, with D perhaps TRBD1 (5 bases). Germline CDR1 and CDR2: SGHRS and YFSETQ. This CDR3 has 14 residues. V was clipped by 5 bases and J by 0 bases, with 11 bases between them. CDR3 sequence reads: CASRRGEANYGYTF. The CDR3 bases are TGCGCCAGCAGACGAGGGGAGGCTAACTATGGCTACACCTTC.

This clonotype turned up a few times. This chain joins TRBV20-1 and TRBJ2-1; D uncertain. From germline, CDR1 is DFQATT and CDR2 SNEGSKA (reference sequence). The length of the CDR3 is 15 residues. The germline V and J ends were trimmed by 0 bases and 0 bases, with 9 bases remaining between them. This CDR3 reads CSARDPASSYNEQFF. The CDR3 DNA is TGCAGTGCTAGAGACCCCGCGAGCTCCTACAATGAGCAGTTCTTC.

This clonotype was seen a few times. The rearrangement uses TRBV5-6 and TRBJ2-2; D unresolved. The germline V gene encodes CDR1 SGHDT and CDR2 YYEEEE. The V end lost 0 bases, the J end lost 3 bases, and 3 bases lay between the germline ends. The CDR3 extends over 13 amino acids. The CDR3 DNA sequence: TGTGCCAGCAGCTTGGTACACACCGGGGAGCTGTTTTTT. It codes for CASSLVHTGELFF.

This clonotype was seen ten or more times. CDR3 nucleotides: TGCAGCGTTGGGGTTGGTAGGGGAGCTTCCAATGAGCAGTTCTTC. It is translated as CSVGVGRGASNEQFF. The V and J genes are TRBV29-1 and TRBJ2-1; D may correspond to TRBD1 or TRBD2 (5 bases each). This CDR3 is built from 15 residues. Germline CDR1 SQVTM, CDR2 ANQGSEA. V lost 4 bases and J lost 6, with 19 bases in between.

This clonotype has more than one count but fewer than ten. This rearrangement joins TRBV24-1 to TRBJ2-7; D gene ambiguous. CDR1 and CDR2 (germline): KGHDR, SFDVKD. Trimming took off 6 bases at V and 6 bases at J, with 17 bases between the two ends. The CDR3 runs 14 residues. The CDR3 sequence is CATSRSGEAGEQYF. As DNA, the CDR3 is TGTGCCACCAGTCGGTCAGGAGAGGCAGGCGAGCAGTACTTC.

This clonotype was seen a few times. The chain employs TRBV5-1 and TRBJ2-7; D is perhaps TRBD1 or TRBD2 (5 bases each). Germline CDR1 is SGHRS and CDR2 is YFSETQ. This CDR3 has 15 residues. V lost 0 bases and J lost 0, with 10 bases in between. CDR3 region: CASSLGGSGSYEQYF. The CDR3 bases are TGCGCCAGCAGCTTGGGGGGGTCTGGCTCCTACGAGCAGTACTTC.

The chain links TRBV12-3 or TRBV12-4 to TRBJ2-3; 10 bases are a match to TRBD1. CDR3 length: 15 residues. The V gene end was trimmed by 4 bases and the J gene end by 3 bases; junction bases not matched to a gene: 4. The CDR3 DNA is TGTGCCAGCAGTTGGACAGGGGGATTGACAGATACGCAGTATTTT. This encodes CASSWTGGLTDTQYF.

The chain joins TRBV2 to TRBJ1-6; no definite D call. V was shortened by 4 bases and J by 2 bases, with 12 bases between the two germline ends. The CDR3 contains 16 residues. Germline loops: CDR1 SNHLY, CDR2 FYNNEI. CDR3 sequence: CASSGGSITYNSPLHF. CDR3 bases: TGTGCCAGCAGTGGGGGTTCTATCACCTATAATTCACCCCTCCACTTT. Full variable domain (outside the CDR3, taken from reference TRBV2 and TRBJ1-6): EPEVTQTPSHQVTQMGQEVILRCVPISNHLYFYWYRQILGQKVEFLVSFYNNEISEKSEIFDDQFSVERPDGSNFTLKIRSTKLEDSAMYFCASSGGSITYNSPLHFGNGTRLTVT.

This clonotype was seen more than once but under ten times. The V gene is TRBV12-3 or TRBV12-4, the J gene TRBJ1-5; D is unclear. V lost 3 bases and J 0 bases, leaving 9 bases between the germline ends. There are 15 residues in the CDR3. CDR3 sequence (DNA): TGTGCCAGCAGTTTGGTCAGATATAGCAATCAGCCCCAGCATTTT. Amino acids: CASSLVRYSNQPQHF.

This clonotype was picked up a small number of times. The chain is built from TRBV6-2 or TRBV6-3 and TRBJ1-4, with a tentative D call TRBD1 (6 bases). The CDR3 consists of 13 residues. In germline, CDR1 is MNHEY, CDR2 SVGEGT. Trimming left V 11 bases short and J 3 bases short, with 13 bases between. The CDR3: CAARQDPNEKLFF. The DNA for the CDR3 is TGTGCCGCAAGACAGGACCCTAATGAAAAACTGTTTTTT.

This clonotype was counted many times. The chain carries TRBV10-3 and TRBJ2-5; D may match TRBD1 or TRBD2 (6 bases each). With 4 bases removed from V and 5 bases from J, the gap between germline ends came to 20 bases. Germline V CDR1 and CDR2: ENHRY, SYGVKD. This CDR3 has 16 amino acids. In DNA form, the CDR3 reads TGTGCCATCAGTGGGGGGGACACCCGAGGGGCCGAGACCCAGTACTTC. It is translated as CAISGGDTRGAETQYF.

J is TRBJ2-7 and V is TRBV27, with 7 bases that match TRBD1. The CDR3 runs 14 residues. CDR1 and CDR2 from the germline V gene are MNHEY and SMNVEV (reference sequence). V was clipped by 5 bases and J by 2 bases; unmatched bases: 6. The CDR3 here is CASSPRDSAYEQYF. Written as DNA, the CDR3 is TGTGCCAGCAGTCCCCGGGACAGTGCCTACGAGCAGTACTTC.

The chain is built from TRBV13 and TRBJ2-7; tentative D call: TRBD1 (6 bases). V was cut by 4 bases and J by 4 bases, with 20 bases left in between. CDR1 PRHDT and CDR2 FYEKMQ come from the germline V gene (reference sequence). The CDR3 extends over 16 amino acids. The CDR3 nucleotides are TGTGCCAGCAGCTCTTCCCAGACACGACAGGTGTACGAGCAGTACTTC. Protein: CASSSSQTRQVYEQYF.

The chain is built from TRBV11-2 and TRBJ2-2; TRBD2 might be the D (5 bases). V lost 5 bases to trimming and J lost 2 bases, with 21 bases between them. The CDR3 covers 18 residues. Germline values: CDR1 SGHAT, CDR2 FQNNGV. Written as DNA, the CDR3 is TGTGCCAGCAGCCCCCGACACCCCGAGGGTTTAAACACCGGGGAGCTGTTTTTT. Translated: CASSPRHPEGLNTGELFF. Using reference TRBV11-2 and TRBJ2-2 for the parts outside the CDR3, the full variable domain is EAGVAQSPRYKIIEKRQSVAFWCNPISGHATLYWYQQILGQGPKLLIQFQNNGVVDDSQLPKDRFSAERLKGVDSTLKIQPAKLEDSAVYLCASSPRHPEGLNTGELFFGEGSRLTVL.

This clonotype was counted between two and nine times. The chain has TRBV5-5 and TRBJ1-2, with 7 bases aligning to TRBD1. There are 15 residues in the CDR3. Looked up from germline, CDR1 is SGHKS and CDR2 is YYEKEE (reference sequence). V dropped 4 bases and J dropped 1; count of bases not matched to a gene: 7. In DNA, the CDR3 is TGTGCCAGCAGCAGTACAGGGGTTGGTAACTATGGCTACACCTTC. It yields the protein CASSSTGVGNYGYTF.

The chain recombines TRBV24-1 with TRBJ2-3, with a weak D call TRBD1 (6 bases). The CDR3 has 15 amino acids. The V end was cut by 4 bases, the J end by 6 bases, with 16 bases between. CDR1 is KGHDR, CDR2 SFDVKD, per germline. The DNA of the CDR3 is TGTGCCACCAGTGAGTCACAGGGTTGGTATGATACGCAGTATTTT. As protein: CATSESQGWYDTQYF.

The chain couples TRBV7-9 to TRBJ2-1, with D possibly matching TRBD2 (7 bases). The length of the CDR3 is 14 residues. With 0 bases removed from V and 9 bases from J, the gap between germline ends came to 12 bases. CDR1 is SEHNR, CDR2 FQNEAQ, per germline (reference sequence). The CDR3 region is CASSLAGGGTEQFF. The CDR3 DNA follows: TGTGCCAGCAGCTTAGCGGGAGGGGGGACTGAGCAGTTCTTC.

The J gene is TRBJ1-5, the V gene TRBV7-8, with D unresolved. Per the germline V gene, CDR1 is SGHVS and CDR2 is FQNEAQ. The germline V and J ends were trimmed by 1 base and 6 bases, with 13 bases remaining between them. The CDR3 extends over 15 amino acids. The CDR3 DNA follows: TGTGCCAGCAGCTTAGTTCCTCGGGTCCGTCAGCCCCAGCATTTT. It translates to CASSLVPRVRQPQHF.

This clonotype showed up just a few times. V gene TRBV11-2 combines with J gene TRBJ2-7, with a tentative D call TRBD1 (6 bases). Trimming removed 5 bases from V and 4 bases from J, with 15 bases in between. The germline V gene encodes CDR1 SGHAT and CDR2 FQNNGV. The CDR3 runs 14 residues. CDR3 DNA sequence: TGTGCCAGCAGCCCCCGGCCGAGGGGGTACGAGCAGTACTTC. This encodes CASSPRPRGYEQYF.

As to this clonotype: No conserved phenylalanine or tryptophan is present at the end of the CDR3, so a read error is the likely explanation. The gene calls are TRBV11-1 and TRBJ2-1; 13 nucleotides match TRBD2. This CDR3 has 22 amino acids. V trimming: 5 bases; J trimming: 0 bases; junction bases outside the gene matches: 19. The germline V gene encodes CDR1 SGHAT and CDR2 FQDESV (reference sequence). The CDR3 here is CASSPIPGGPGLAGLSYNEQFV. The CDR3 DNA is TGTGCCAGCAGCCCTATTCCCGGGGGGCCGGGACTAGCGGGACTCTCCTACAATGAGCAGTTCGTC.

The chain combines TRBV5-1 with TRBJ1-1; 7 bases are a match to TRBD1. V shed 0 bases, J shed 1 base, and the junction held 6 bases outside the gene matches. The CDR3 extends over 16 amino acids. Germline CDR1 reads SGHRS; CDR2 reads YFSETQ. The CDR3, as DNA: TGCGCCAGCAGCTTGGCCGGGTGGGACAGGAACACTGAAGCTTTCTTT. Amino acids: CASSLAGWDRNTEAFF.

The gene calls are TRBV11-2 and TRBJ2-6; 8 positions match TRBD2. V lost 1 base, J lost 16 bases, and 6 bases stayed unmatched. Germline values: CDR1 SGHAT, CDR2 FQNNGV. This CDR3 is built from 13 residues. The CDR3 DNA reads TGTGCCAGCAGCTTAGGGCTAGCGGGTCAACTGACTTTC. This sequence encodes CASSLGLAGQLTF. Looking up the rest from reference TRBV11-2 and TRBJ2-6 gives the full variable domain: EAGVAQSPRYKIIEKRQSVAFWCNPISGHATLYWYQQILGQGPKLLIQFQNNGVVDDSQLPKDRFSAERLKGVDSTLKIQPAKLEDSAVYLCASSLGLAGQLTFGAGSRLTVL.

This clonotype appeared a few times. V usage is TRBV5-8 and J usage is TRBJ2-7; 10 bases match TRBD1. Germline V CDR1 and CDR2: SGHTS, YDEGEE. This CDR3 is built from 15 residues. With V trimmed by 0 bases and J by 6 bases, 6 bases remained unmatched. The CDR3 DNA reads as TGTGCCAGCAGCTTGGCGGTGGGGACAGGGGTCGAGCAGTACTTC. This sequence encodes CASSLAVGTGVEQYF.